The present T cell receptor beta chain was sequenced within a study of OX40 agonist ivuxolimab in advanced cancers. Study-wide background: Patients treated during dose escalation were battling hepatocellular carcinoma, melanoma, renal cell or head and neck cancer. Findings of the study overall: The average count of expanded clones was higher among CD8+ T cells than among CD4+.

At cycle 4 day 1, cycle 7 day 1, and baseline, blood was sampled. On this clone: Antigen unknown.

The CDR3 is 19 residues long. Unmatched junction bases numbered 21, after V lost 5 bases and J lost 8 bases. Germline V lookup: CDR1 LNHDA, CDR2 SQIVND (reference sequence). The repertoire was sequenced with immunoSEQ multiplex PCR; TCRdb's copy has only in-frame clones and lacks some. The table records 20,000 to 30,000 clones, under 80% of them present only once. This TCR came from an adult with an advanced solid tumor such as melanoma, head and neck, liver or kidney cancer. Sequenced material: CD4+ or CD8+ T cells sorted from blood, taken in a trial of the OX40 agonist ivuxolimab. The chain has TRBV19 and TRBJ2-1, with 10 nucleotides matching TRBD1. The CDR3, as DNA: TGTGCCAGTAGTCCGATCTTCCGGGACAGGGGCCCCCTAAGGCATGAGCAGTTCTTC. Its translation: CASSPIFRDRGPLRHEQFF.